This note documents a single TCR beta chain sequence. This clone's antigen is unknown. No quality values exist for individual bases; no much larger clone is one base distant. This specimen comes from a study of T cell changes during pregnancy in multiple sclerosis (dated by TCRdb to the late 2010s). Broadly, across the study: The study examined how the T cell repertoire changed over the course of pregnancy in women with multiple sclerosis.

The library was generated by the immunoSEQ multiplex PCR assay. Here the immuneACCESS table is served through TCRdb, limited to in-frame sequences with V and J called. Missing clones are a known gap in these copies; in checked studies unresolved V genes cover under half, and the rest lacks a known reason. Counted in this sample were tens of thousands of clones; over 80% of them appeared once. The biggest ten clones account for roughly 0.94% of the sample. The CDR3 runs 14 amino acids, cysteine and phenylalanine included. The retained sequence is limited to the CDR3, 42 bases, with the frame set at the first base. The V end loses 5 bases and the J end loses 6 bases, and a stretch of 13 bases separates them. According to the germline V gene (reference sequence), CDR1 reads LNHDA and CDR2 reads SQIVND.

Sequencing used peripheral blood, obtained in the first trimester of pregnancy. The TCR was taken from a female donor with multiple sclerosis, enrolled in a pregnancy study. The chain uses TRBV19 and TRBJ2-2; the D segment could be TRBD1, given 7 matching bases. This receptor carries the CDR3 CASSVQGGPGELFF. The nucleotide sequence is TGTGCCAGTAGTGTCCAGGGGGGTCCCGGGGAGCTGTTTTTT.